This T cell receptor beta chain was captured in a study of T cell repertoires in cytomegalovirus infection. Study summary: Public signatures in TCR beta pointed to CMV infection and matching HLA type.

This clonotype came up many times. Its specificity is unknown. TCRdb recomputed calls from the reads with MiXCR, one row per CDR3 protein. The table includes 43,000 or so distinct CDR3 sequences, around 18% detected once. Findings and limits, study-wide: The study found HLA-C-restricted CMV-specific TCR beta clonotypes dominating the ex vivo response.

The material sequenced was CD8+ T cells from cultured PBMCs, taken from culture after CMV antigen stimulation. The sequence was collected from a human donor in good health (CMV status not recorded). Some clones in this sample may be carry-over from other donors' samples.

For the CDR3, the DNA is TGTGCCAGCAGTTTAACCCTCACAGATACGCAGTATTTT. Amino acid sequence: CASSLTLTDTQYF. The V call is TRBV27, the J call TRBJ2-3; D is unclear. CDR1 MNHEY and CDR2 SMNVEV come from the germline V gene (reference sequence). CDR3 length equals 13 residues. Trimming pared 2 bases from V and 2 bases from J, leaving 5 bases between.